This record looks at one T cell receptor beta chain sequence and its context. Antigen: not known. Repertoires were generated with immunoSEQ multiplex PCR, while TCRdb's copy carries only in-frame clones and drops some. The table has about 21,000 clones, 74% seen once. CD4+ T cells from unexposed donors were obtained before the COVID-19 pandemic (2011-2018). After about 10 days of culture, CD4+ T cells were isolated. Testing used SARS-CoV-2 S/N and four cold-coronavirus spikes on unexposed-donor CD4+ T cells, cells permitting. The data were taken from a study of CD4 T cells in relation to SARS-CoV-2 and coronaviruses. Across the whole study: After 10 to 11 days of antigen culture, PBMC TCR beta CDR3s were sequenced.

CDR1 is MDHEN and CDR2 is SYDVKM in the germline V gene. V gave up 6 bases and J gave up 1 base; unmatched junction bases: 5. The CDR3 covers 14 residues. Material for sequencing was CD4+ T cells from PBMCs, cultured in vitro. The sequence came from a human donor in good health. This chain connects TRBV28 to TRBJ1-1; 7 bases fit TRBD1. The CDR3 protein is CASRPGTANTEAFF. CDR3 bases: TGTGCCAGCAGGCCCGGGACAGCGAACACTGAAGCTTTCTTT.